The 14 T cell receptor beta chains reported below all come from one sample, sequenced in a study of T cells in Graves' hyperthyroidism and ophthalmopathy (dated by TCRdb to 2018 to 2020). Receptor amplification or capture employed multiplex PCR. The data were produced on an Illumina HiSeq 2000. TCR beta CDR3 regions were amplified from RNA transcripts. The TCR CDR3 was subjected to a first round of RT-PCR using the HTBI primer set and the Qiagen OneStep RT-PCR kit. TCRdb reworked the public reads: Q25 trimming with fastp, MiXCR clone assembly, productive beta chains retained. Rows are unified per CDR3 protein, each entry keeping the most common DNA and genes. Within this sample are about 400,000 distinct CDR3 sequences, with over 12% of them counted one time only. Jointly, the top ten make up 25% to 30% of the sample. The specimen was blood. These receptors were taken from a middle-aged man with Graves' ophthalmopathy.

This clonotype was counted only a few times. This sequence joins TRBV10-3 and TRBJ1-5; possible D gene TRBD1, 5 bases. There are 14 residues in the CDR3. Germline values: CDR1 ENHRY, CDR2 SYGVKD. The V end lost 10 bases, the J end lost 7 bases, and 20 bases lay between the germline ends. This CDR3 is CATRTDKGKQPQHF. CDR3 nucleotides: TGTGCCACCCGGACGGATAAGGGGAAACAGCCCCAGCATTTT.

The rearrangement links TRBV29-1 to TRBJ1-5, with D maybe TRBD1 (5 bases). The V end was cut by 4 bases, the J end by 5 bases, with 12 bases between. Germline V gives CDR1 SQVTM, CDR2 ANQGSEA. This CDR3 has 13 residues. The DNA for the CDR3 is TGCAGCGTTGGGGGGATAGGGGATCAGCCCCAGCATTTT. Translated: CSVGGIGDQPQHF.

This clonotype was seen just once. Mismatch with germline at one junction end may stem from a read error. The rearrangement links TRBV9 to TRBJ2-1, with D tentatively TRBD1 (7 bases). The CDR3 has 16 residues. Germline values: CDR1 SGDLS, CDR2 YYNGEE. The CDR3 reads CASSVGSGGSYNERFF. In DNA form, the CDR3 reads TGTGCCAGCAGCGTAGGGTCAGGGGGGTCCTACAATGAGCGGTTCTTC.

This clonotype was seen repeatedly, ten times or more. The V gene is TRBV28, the J gene TRBJ2-7, with TRBD2 matching over 10 bases. J gave up 3 bases and V 5 bases, and 7 bases lay outside the gene matches. In germline, CDR1 is MDHEN, CDR2 SYDVKM. This CDR3 has 15 residues. CDR3 in DNA: TGTGCCAGCAGTCCACCTAGCGGGAGTAACTACGAGCAGTACTTC. Translation: CASSPPSGSNYEQYF.

CDR3 coding DNA: TGTGCCAGCAGCTCCGAGGGACAGGGTTGGTCTCGGGTGCAGTTCTTC. Its protein is CASSSEGQGWSRVQFF. The chain combines TRBV7-9 with TRBJ2-1; the match to TRBD1 covers 9 bases. V trimming: 4 bases; J trimming: 12 bases; junction bases outside the gene matches: 16. The CDR3 runs 16 residues. CDR1 is SEHNR, CDR2 FQNEAQ, per germline (reference sequence).

This clonotype has more than one count but fewer than ten. This chain links TRBV4-2 with TRBJ2-1, with 12 nucleotides matching TRBD2. The CDR3 has 16 amino acids. V lost 1 base, J lost 8 bases, and 6 bases stayed unmatched. Looked up from germline, CDR1 is LGHNA and CDR2 is YNFKEQ. CDR3 coding DNA: TGTGCCAGCAGCCAAGGACTAGCGGGAGCGGGCGATGAGCAGTTCTTC. Translation gives CASSQGLAGAGDEQFF.

The chain is built from TRBV19 and TRBJ1-2; maybe TRBD1 (6 bases). V was trimmed by 3 bases and J by 3 bases, leaving 11 bases between them. The germline V gene has CDR1 LNHDA and CDR2 SQIVND (reference sequence). The CDR3 is 14 residues long. In DNA, the CDR3 is TGTGCCAGTAGTATCTCTGGGGGCGACTATGGCTACACCTTC. This translates into CASSISGGDYGYTF. The full variable domain, its missing parts supplied by reference TRBV19 and TRBJ1-2, is DGGITQSPKYLFRKEGQNVTLSCEQNLNHDAMYWYRQDPGQGLRLIYYSQIVNDFQKGDIAEGYSVSREKKESFPLTVTSAQKNPTAFYLCASSISGGDYGYTFGSGTRLTVV.

This clonotype was picked up many times. This chain joins TRBV30 and TRBJ1-2, with D perhaps matching TRBD1 (5 bases). The length of the CDR3 is 14 residues. In germline, CDR1 is GTSNPN, CDR2 SVGIG (reference sequence). Deletions cut 3 bases from V and 4 bases from J, with 15 bases between. The chain's CDR3 is CAWSRVRGSYGYTF. CDR3 nucleotides: TGTGCCTGGAGCCGAGTGAGGGGAAGCTATGGCTACACCTTC.

This clonotype was recorded many times. V and J are TRBV28 and TRBJ1-5, with D possibly matching TRBD1 (5 bases). Germline V lookup: CDR1 MDHEN, CDR2 SYDVKM. V was cut by 3 bases and J by 2 bases, with 8 bases left in between. The CDR3 loop spans 14 amino acids. The DNA of the CDR3 is TGTGCCAGCAGTTTTCCGGGGGGCAATCAGCCCCAGCATTTT. Amino acids: CASSFPGGNQPQHF. Based on the CDR3 plus reference TRBV28 and TRBJ1-5, the full variable domain is DVKVTQSSRYLVKRTGEKVFLECVQDMDHENMFWYRQDPGLGLRLIYFSYDVKMKEKGDIPEGYSVSREKKERFSLILESASTNQTSMYLCASSFPGGNQPQHFGDGTRLSIL.

This clonotype was recorded a few times. The chain links TRBV20-1 to TRBJ2-1; D call uncertain. The CDR3 consists of 11 residues. Germline V CDR1 and CDR2: DFQATT, SNEGSKA (reference sequence). V was clipped by 2 bases and J by 7 bases, with 6 bases between them. CDR3 sequence: CSARSSNEQFF. The CDR3 DNA reads as TGCAGTGCTAGAAGTAGTAATGAGCAGTTCTTC.

In its sample, this clonotype was seen many times. The chain has TRBV15 and TRBJ1-3; D ambiguous. The CDR3 consists of 16 residues. The V gene's germline CDR1 is LNHNV and CDR2 YYDKDF (reference sequence). V lost 0 bases, J lost 7 bases, and 16 bases lay in between. The CDR3 is CATSRDPAPGSNTIYF. For the CDR3, the DNA is TGTGCCACCAGCAGAGATCCGGCGCCCGGGAGCAACACCATATATTTT.

This clonotype was observed at least ten times. The rearrangement uses TRBV18 and TRBJ1-5; D perhaps matches TRBD1 (6 bases). Trimming removed 3 bases at V and 4 bases at J, with 7 bases between. Germline V lookup: CDR1 KGHSH, CDR2 LQKENI. The CDR3 has 13 amino acids. The chain's CDR3 is CASSPDRNQPQHF. In DNA, the CDR3 is TGTGCCAGCTCACCCGACAGGAATCAGCCCCAGCATTTT.

The chain is built from TRBV5-4 and TRBJ1-4; a possible D gene is TRBD1 (6 bases). This CDR3 region has 14 residues. Germline CDR1 is SGHNT and CDR2 is YYREEE (reference sequence). Deletions cut 2 bases from V and 7 bases from J, with 12 bases between. DNA of the CDR3: TGTGCCAGCAGCTTACTCAGGGGCGGTGAAAAACTGTTTTTT. Translation: CASSLLRGGEKLFF.

The rearrangement uses TRBV6-1 and TRBJ2-2; D remains ambiguous. Germline CDR1 and CDR2: MNHNS and SASEGT. The CDR3 runs 14 residues. The V and J ends lost 2 bases and 4 bases respectively, with 8 bases between them. CDR3 coding DNA: TGTGCCAGCAGTGAACCCCCGGGCACCGGGGAGCTGTTTTTT. Residues: CASSEPPGTGELFF.